The 31 T cell receptor beta chains below all came from one sample that was sequenced in a study of response to subunit inactivated influenza vaccine. Using its own MiXCR run on the RT-PCR reads, TCRdb lists one record per CDR3 protein. The table records hundreds of thousands of distinct CDR3 sequences, roughly 12% of them present only once. The sequences come from PBMCs from blood, collected on the day of vaccination. The source is a man aged 50 or older who received an inactivated influenza vaccine.

This clonotype was observed a few times. The chain uses TRBV7-9 and TRBJ1-2; D call uncertain. The germline V and J ends were trimmed by 1 base and 8 bases, with 14 bases remaining between them. The CDR3 sequence is 14 residues long. Germline loops: CDR1 SEHNR, CDR2 FQNEAQ (reference sequence). DNA of the CDR3: TGTGCCAGCAGCTTAGTTTCGCAGTCGCCGGGCTACACCTTC. It codes for CASSLVSQSPGYTF.

There are a few counts of this clonotype. J is TRBJ2-4 and V is TRBV5-1; 9 bases match TRBD1. Unmatched junction bases numbered 13, after V lost 0 bases and J lost 0 bases. CDR3 length equals 20 residues. The V gene's germline CDR1 is SGHRS and CDR2 YFSETQ. CDR3 loop: CASSLGPIWTGERAKNIQYF. Here the CDR3 DNA reads TGCGCCAGCAGCTTGGGTCCCATCTGGACAGGGGAGCGAGCCAAAAACATTCAGTACTTC. The whole variable domain, filled in from reference TRBV5-1 and TRBJ2-4, reads KAGVTQTPRYLIKTRGQQVTLSCSPISGHRSVSWYQQTPGQGLQFLFEYFSETQRNKGNFPGRFSGRQFSNSRSEMNVSTLELGDSALYLCASSLGPIWTGERAKNIQYFGAGTRLSVL.

The chain links TRBV7-9 to TRBJ2-2, with D possibly being TRBD2 (6 bases). The V gene lost 2 bases and the J gene lost 8 bases, with 18 bases spanning the gap. This CDR3 has 16 residues. CDR1 and CDR2 (germline): SEHNR, FQNEAQ (reference sequence). The CDR3 sequence: CASSLRAGTPPGELFF. CDR3 coding DNA: TGTGCCAGCAGCTTACGGGCCGGGACTCCCCCAGGGGAGCTGTTTTTT.

The genes are TRBV11-2 and TRBJ2-1, with 7 nucleotides matching TRBD2. CDR3 length: 14 residues. V lost 4 bases and J lost 8; bases outside the gene matches: 8. Germline V lookup: CDR1 SGHAT, CDR2 FQNNGV. The CDR3 protein is CASSSLGGFDEQFF. As DNA, the CDR3 is TGTGCCAGCAGCTCTTTGGGGGGGTTCGATGAGCAGTTCTTC.

This clonotype was observed a few times. This sequence joins TRBV7-2 and TRBJ1-5; D not certain. V shed 1 base and J shed 0 bases, with 10 bases lying between them. CDR1 is SGHTA, CDR2 FQGNSA, per germline. This CDR3 comprises 16 residues. CDR3 coding DNA: TGTGCCAGCAGCTTAGTGTCGCAACATAGCAATCAGCCCCAGCATTTT. Translated: CASSLVSQHSNQPQHF.

This clonotype has more than one count but fewer than ten. The chain combines TRBV7-9 with TRBJ2-3; 7 bases fit TRBD2. V gave up 3 bases and J gave up 2 bases; unmatched junction bases: 8. Germline V gene sequence: CDR1 SEHNR, CDR2 FQNEAQ (reference sequence). CDR3 length equals 16 residues. The CDR3 reads CASSLASGTNTDTQYF. Here the CDR3 DNA reads TGTGCCAGCAGCTTGGCTAGCGGAACCAACACAGATACGCAGTATTTT.

This chain uses TRBV5-4 with TRBJ2-7, with 9 bases that match TRBD1. The CDR3 has 14 amino acids. With 6 bases clipped from V and 4 bases from J, the junction kept 8 bases outside the gene matches. Germline V gene lookup returns CDR1 SGHNT and CDR2 YYREEE (reference sequence). The CDR3 here is CASNQQGARYEQYF. The DNA for the CDR3 is TGTGCCAGCAACCAACAGGGGGCGCGGTACGAGCAGTACTTC.

This clonotype was detected only a few times. V is TRBV20-1 and J is TRBJ2-7, with D possibly TRBD2 on 5 matching bases. The V and J ends lost 0 bases and 5 bases respectively, with 5 bases between them. This CDR3 is built from 11 residues. Germline CDR1 reads DFQATT; CDR2 reads SNEGSKA (reference sequence). CDR3 sequence: CSAREGDEQYF. The CDR3 DNA reads TGCAGTGCTAGAGAGGGAGACGAGCAGTACTTC.

This clonotype was counted ten times or more. This sequence joins TRBV7-9 and TRBJ2-1, with 7 bases that match TRBD2. This CDR3 is built from 16 residues. The germline gives CDR1 SEHNR, CDR2 FQNEAQ (reference sequence). V lost 6 bases to trimming and J lost 0 bases; unmatched junction nucleotides: 8. The CDR3 protein is CASSLTSGGSYNEQFF. CDR3 nucleotide sequence: TGTGCCAGCAGTTTGACTTCGGGGGGCTCCTACAATGAGCAGTTCTTC.

The chain uses TRBV20-1 and TRBJ1-6, with D possibly being TRBD1 (5 bases). V lost 6 bases and J lost 0, with 15 bases in between. Germline V gene lookup returns CDR1 DFQATT and CDR2 SNEGSKA (reference sequence). This CDR3 is built from 16 residues. The CDR3 DNA sequence: TGCAGTGCAGAAGGGGATTTGAGCTCCTATAATTCACCCCTCCACTTT. Translation gives CSAEGDLSSYNSPLHF.

This clonotype was counted a few times. The V and J genes are TRBV20-1 and TRBJ2-3; D may correspond to TRBD1 or TRBD2 (6 bases each). CDR1 and CDR2 from the germline V gene are DFQATT and SNEGSKA (reference sequence). V shed 1 base and J shed 2 bases, with 16 bases lying between them. The CDR3 sequence is 16 residues long. The CDR3: CSARVLGGQNTDTQYF. CDR3 sequence (DNA): TGCAGTGCTAGAGTGTTGGGGGGACAAAACACAGATACGCAGTATTTT.

At least ten counts were recorded for this clonotype. The V gene is TRBV6-1, the J gene TRBJ1-2, with D unclear. The CDR3 sequence is 16 residues long. V was shortened by 5 bases and J by 6 bases, with 22 bases between the two germline ends. Germline CDR1 and CDR2: MNHNS and SASEGT. CDR3 region: CASSTGSSGGPDGYTF. CDR3 nucleotides: TGTGCCAGCAGTACCGGGTCCTCTGGTGGCCCTGATGGCTACACCTTC.

The chain joins TRBV29-1 to TRBJ2-7; 7 bases line up with TRBD1. CDR1 and CDR2 (germline): SQVTM, ANQGSEA. The length of the CDR3 is 12 residues. The V and J ends lost 6 bases and 2 bases, in that order; junction bases with no gene match: 4. The CDR3 is CSVGTEAYEQYF. CDR3 bases: TGCAGCGTAGGGACAGAAGCCTACGAGCAGTACTTC.

Here the CDR3 DNA reads TGTGCCAGCAGCTTAGCGTGGGGGATGGGGCAGCCCCAGCATTTT. It encodes CASSLAWGMGQPQHF. The rearrangement links TRBV7-2 to TRBJ1-5, with D possibly TRBD1 on 5 matching bases. The V and J ends lost 0 bases and 7 bases respectively, with 13 bases between them. The CDR3 sequence is 15 residues long. Looked up from germline, CDR1 is SGHTA and CDR2 is FQGNSA.

The chain couples TRBV20-1 to TRBJ2-5, with D hard to call. The CDR3 length is 13 residues. Trimming removed 0 bases at V and 2 bases at J, with 7 bases between. CDR1 is DFQATT and CDR2 is SNEGSKA in the germline V gene (reference sequence). The CDR3 region is CSARDRQQETQYF. In nucleotides, the CDR3 is TGCAGTGCTAGAGATCGGCAGCAAGAGACCCAGTACTTC.

The sample holds many counts of this clonotype. The genes are TRBV6-2 or TRBV6-3 and TRBJ2-7, with D uncertain. The V gene lost 2 bases and the J gene lost 4 bases, with 9 bases spanning the gap. CDR3 length: 13 residues. Germline loops: CDR1 MNHEY, CDR2 SVGEGT. This CDR3 reads CASSYPGKYEQYF. CDR3 DNA sequence: TGTGCCAGCAGTTACCCCGGAAAATACGAGCAGTACTTC.

The V gene is TRBV7-9, the J gene TRBJ2-3; D possibly corresponds to TRBD2 (6 bases). Germline loops: CDR1 SEHNR, CDR2 FQNEAQ (reference sequence). This CDR3 spans 16 amino acids. Trimming took off 1 base at V and 1 base at J, with 12 bases between the two ends. The CDR3 sequence is CASSLVAGKGTDTQYF. Here the CDR3 DNA reads TGTGCCAGCAGCTTAGTTGCGGGAAAGGGCACAGATACGCAGTATTTT.

This clonotype came up a few times. The rearrangement uses TRBV18 and TRBJ2-1; maybe TRBD2 (6 bases). Trimming left V 3 bases short and J 6 bases short, with 21 bases between. The CDR3 covers 17 residues. The germline CDR1 and CDR2 sequences are KGHSH and LQKENI. CDR3 coding DNA: TGTGCCAGCTCACCCTCAGTGGGTAGCGGTTACTTCAATGAGCAGTTCTTC. Amino acids: CASSPSVGSGYFNEQFF.

There are a few counts of this clonotype. CDR3: CASSLELAGAHSYNEQFF. In nucleotides, the CDR3 is TGTGCCAGCAGCCTCGAACTAGCGGGGGCCCACTCCTACAATGAGCAGTTCTTC. The rearrangement uses TRBV4-2 and TRBJ2-1; 11 bases match TRBD2. The germline V gene encodes CDR1 LGHNA and CDR2 YNFKEQ. This CDR3 comprises 18 residues. The V gene end was trimmed by 4 bases and the J gene end by 0 bases; junction bases not matched to a gene: 8.

The J gene is TRBJ2-3, the V gene TRBV28; 10 positions agree with TRBD2. Germline assignment: CDR1 MDHEN and CDR2 SYDVKM. The CDR3 has 15 residues. Trimming at V came to 6 bases and at J to 5 bases, leaving 8 bases not matched to a gene. The CDR3 sequence is CASSATSSGRDTQYF. As DNA, the CDR3 is TGTGCCAGCAGCGCAACGTCTAGCGGGAGAGATACGCAGTATTTT. Full variable domain (outside the CDR3, taken from reference TRBV28 and TRBJ2-3): DVKVTQSSRYLVKRTGEKVFLECVQDMDHENMFWYRQDPGLGLRLIYFSYDVKMKEKGDIPEGYSVSREKKERFSLILESASTNQTSMYLCASSATSSGRDTQYFGPGTRLTVL.

For the CDR3, the DNA is TGTGCCAGCAGCTCCGGGACTAGCGGGTTCTACGAGCAGTACTTC. It translates to CASSSGTSGFYEQYF. The chain joins TRBV7-2 to TRBJ2-7; 12 bases align to TRBD2. With V trimmed by 4 bases and J by 3 bases, 4 bases remained unmatched. The CDR3 is 15 amino acids. Germline lookup yields CDR1 SGHTA and CDR2 FQGNSA.

The rearrangement uses TRBV4-3 and TRBJ2-5; unclear D gene. The CDR3 has 15 residues. The germline CDR1 and CDR2 sequences are LGHNA and YSLEER. The ends were cut back, 1 base at V and 5 bases at J, with 14 bases in the middle. CDR3 amino acids: CASSQGPGPPETQYF. CDR3 DNA: TGCGCCAGCAGCCAAGGCCCGGGCCCCCCCGAGACCCAGTACTTC.

The V and J genes are TRBV6-1 and TRBJ2-1; 9 bases match TRBD2. The V gene end was trimmed by 8 bases and the J gene end by 3 bases; junction bases not matched to a gene: 8. Per germline, CDR1 MNHNS and CDR2 SASEGT. The CDR3 totals 15 residues. The CDR3 nucleotides are TGTGCCAGCTCGCGGGGGGGCCTATACTACAATGAGCAGTTCTTC. Translated, it gives CASSRGGLYYNEQFF.

The chain links TRBV12-3 or TRBV12-4 to TRBJ2-5; a possible D gene is TRBD1 (5 bases). V lost 8 bases, J lost 3 bases, and 10 bases lay in between. CDR3 length: 12 amino acids. CDR3 region: CASQTQEETQYF. CDR3 nucleotide sequence: TGTGCCAGCCAGACACAGGAAGAGACCCAGTACTTC.

This clonotype has a handful of counts. The DNA for the CDR3 is TGTGCCAGCGGTAATGGGAGGGATGCTTTCTTT. This sequence encodes CASGNGRDAFF. The chain uses TRBV12-3 or TRBV12-4 and TRBJ1-1; D gene uncertain. V shed 8 bases and J shed 11 bases, with 15 bases lying between them. The length of the CDR3 is 11 residues.

V usage is TRBV6-1 and J usage is TRBJ1-1, with 7 bases that match TRBD1. From germline, CDR1 is MNHNS and CDR2 SASEGT. This CDR3 is 13 amino acids long. Trimming removed 6 bases from V and 14 bases from J; junction bases left unmatched: 15. CDR3 residues: CASRKGQAPFSFF. DNA of the CDR3: TGTGCCAGCAGGAAAGGACAGGCACCGTTTTCGTTCTTT.

This clonotype was detected many times. The chain employs TRBV15 and TRBJ2-1; 11 bases align to TRBD2. Losses at the gene ends were 0 bases for V and 7 bases for J; bases not matched to a gene: 5. CDR3 size: 16 residues. CDR1 is LNHNV and CDR2 is YYDKDF in the germline V gene (reference sequence). The CDR3 region is CATSRDLASGRNEQFF. CDR3 nucleotides: TGTGCCACCAGCAGAGATCTGGCTAGCGGGAGGAATGAGCAGTTCTTC.

In its sample, this clonotype was seen a few times. The V and J genes are TRBV7-6 and TRBJ2-7, with 9 bases lining up with TRBD1. This CDR3 comprises 16 residues. CDR1 is SGHVS and CDR2 is FNYEAQ in the germline V gene. The ends lost 6 bases at V and 4 bases at J; junction bases unmatched: 13. The CDR3: CASSQGGGQGWYEQYF. CDR3 in DNA: TGTGCCAGCAGTCAGGGGGGGGGACAGGGATGGTACGAGCAGTACTTC.

This clonotype was picked up one time. The chain uses TRBV4-3 and TRBJ1-4; D call uncertain. V shed 2 bases and J shed 2 bases, with 3 bases lying between them. Germline V gene data show CDR1 as LGHNA and CDR2 as YSLEER. This CDR3 contains 13 residues. In nucleotides, the CDR3 is TGCGCCAGCAGCCAACAGACTAATGAAAAACTGTTTTTT. It encodes CASSQQTNEKLFF.

The V and J genes are TRBV28 and TRBJ1-1; D is possibly TRBD1 (6 bases). The CDR3 runs 16 residues. The germline gives CDR1 MDHEN, CDR2 SYDVKM. V lost 6 bases, J lost 10 bases, and 27 bases lay in between. The CDR3 loop reads CASSDPPGAQRTGAFF. CDR3 nucleotide sequence: TGTGCCAGCAGCGACCCCCCGGGGGCGCAGCGGACCGGAGCTTTCTTT.

This chain links TRBV11-1 with TRBJ2-1; TRBD1 aligns across 9 bases. The junction had 15 bases not matched to a gene; V was cut back by 5 bases and J by 1 base. The CDR3 contains 19 residues. From germline, CDR1 is SGHAT and CDR2 FQDESV (reference sequence). In nucleotides, the CDR3 is TGTGCCAGCAGCGGACCGGAACTACAGGGGGCTGGGTCCTACAATGAGCAGTTCTTC. Its protein product is CASSGPELQGAGSYNEQFF.